The 17 T cell receptor beta chains below were found in one sample sequenced in a study of molecular identifiers for immune sequencing clone quantification. TCRdb passed the PCR reads through MiXCR, listing each CDR3 protein once. The data show approximately 500,000 distinct CDR3 sequences, 20% to 25% seen once. The specimen was naive CD8+ T cells from blood, with Jurkat cell RNA spiked in. This sample's subset: FACS-sorted CD8+CD4-CCR7+CD45RA+ naive T cells. The receptors derive from a human donor in good health. Some libraries in this study had Jurkat cell RNA spiked in.

The chain couples TRBV29-1 to TRBJ2-5; D is unresolved. The length of the CDR3 is 16 residues. Trimming left V 0 bases short and J 1 base short, with 15 bases between. Germline CDR1 and CDR2: SQVTM and ANQGSEA. CDR3 loop: CSVEDNLFTIQETQYF. CDR3 DNA sequence: TGCAGCGTTGAAGACAATCTATTTACGATCCAAGAGACCCAGTACTTC.

The chain couples TRBV5-6 to TRBJ2-1, with 7 nucleotides matching TRBD1. After removal of 3 bases from V and 7 bases from J, the junction contained 7 bases not matched to a gene. This CDR3 comprises 14 residues. The germline gives CDR1 SGHDT, CDR2 YYEEEE. The CDR3 sequence: CASSSPGQPNEQFF. The CDR3, as DNA: TGTGCCAGCAGCTCACCGGGACAGCCTAATGAGCAGTTCTTC.

This clonotype was found many times. The chain recombines TRBV28 with TRBJ2-7; D not resolved. The CDR3 contains 12 residues. CDR1 is MDHEN, CDR2 SYDVKM, per germline. Trimming stripped 0 bases from V and 6 bases from J, with 6 bases between. The CDR3 is CASSLWGREQYF. The CDR3 region has the DNA TGTGCCAGCAGTTTATGGGGTCGCGAGCAGTACTTC. Full variable domain (remainder filled in from reference TRBV28 and TRBJ2-7): DVKVTQSSRYLVKRTGEKVFLECVQDMDHENMFWYRQDPGLGLRLIYFSYDVKMKEKGDIPEGYSVSREKKERFSLILESASTNQTSMYLCASSLWGREQYFGPGTRLTVT.

The V and J genes are TRBV5-6 and TRBJ2-5; 7 bases map to TRBD1. This CDR3 is 14 amino acids long. The J segment lost 4 bases and the V segment lost 0 bases, leaving 3 bases of the junction unmatched. Germline V lookup: CDR1 SGHDT, CDR2 YYEEEE. The CDR3 DNA sequence: TGTGCCAGCAGCTTGGACTGGACAGGAGAGACCCAGTACTTC. Its translation: CASSLDWTGETQYF. Filled out from reference TRBV5-6 and TRBJ2-5, the complete variable domain reads DAGVTQSPTHLIKTRGQQVTLRCSPKSGHDTVSWYQQALGQGPQFIFQYYEEEERQRGNFPDRFSGHQFPNYSSELNVNALLLGDSALYLCASSLDWTGETQYFGPGTRLLVL.

This clonotype showed up just a few times. The V call is TRBV7-2, the J call TRBJ1-1; D gene ambiguous. Germline V gives CDR1 SGHTA, CDR2 FQGNSA. This CDR3 contains 14 residues. V was trimmed by 2 bases and J by 3 bases, leaving 10 bases between them. CDR3 protein: CASSLLSDYTEAFF. DNA of the CDR3: TGTGCCAGCAGCTTATTGTCAGATTACACTGAAGCTTTCTTT.

About this clonotype: Just one base apart from a much larger clone, this may be a read error. The conserved phenylalanine or tryptophan normally closing the CDR3 is absent here, so this likely arose from a read error. V usage is TRBV6-6 and J usage is TRBJ2-4; the D gene is possibly TRBD1 (6 bases). Per germline, CDR1 MNHNY and CDR2 SVGAGI (reference sequence). The CDR3 totals 14 residues. Deletions cut 0 bases from V and 8 bases from J, with 11 bases between. The CDR3 region is CASSYSQGVDIQYL. CDR3 nucleotides: TGTGCCAGCAGTTACTCACAGGGTGTCGACATTCAGTACCTC.

With regard to this clonotype: The junction shows a germline mismatch at one end, possibly a read error. This rearrangement joins TRBV9 to TRBJ1-1, with a weak D call TRBD1 (5 bases). From germline, CDR1 is SGDLS and CDR2 YYNGEE. The CDR3 consists of 13 residues. The CDR3 coding sequence is TGTGCCAGCAGCGTTGGGGGTAACACTAAAGCTTTCTTT. As protein: CASSVGGNTKAFF. The whole variable domain, filled in from reference TRBV9 and TRBJ1-1, reads DSGVTQTPKHLITATGQRVTLRCSPRSGDLSVYWYQQSLDQGLQFLIQYYNGEERAKGNILERFSAQQFPDLHSELNLSSLELGDSALYFCASSVGGNTKAFFGQGTRLTVV.

The chain employs TRBV9 and TRBJ2-3; D is unclear. V was pared by 0 bases and J by 5 bases, with 13 bases between. Germline CDR1 reads SGDLS; CDR2 reads YYNGEE. This CDR3 contains 15 residues. CDR3 loop: CASSVASSRLDTQYF. CDR3 in DNA: TGTGCCAGCAGCGTAGCTAGTAGCCGGTTAGATACGCAGTATTTT.

This clonotype appeared many times. V gene TRBV20-1 combines with J gene TRBJ2-7, with D perhaps matching TRBD2 (6 bases). Germline V CDR1 and CDR2: DFQATT, SNEGSKA (reference sequence). This CDR3 contains 11 residues. Trimming stripped 3 bases from V and 6 bases from J, with 9 bases between. The CDR3, as DNA: TGCAGTGCTAGGTTGGAGGGCGAGCAGTACTTC. This sequence encodes CSARLEGEQYF.

This clonotype was counted many times. V is TRBV5-6 and J is TRBJ2-3; 8 nucleotides agree with TRBD1. Per the germline V gene, CDR1 is SGHDT and CDR2 is YYEEEE. The ends lost 3 bases at V and 4 bases at J; junction bases unmatched: 4. The CDR3 has 14 residues. DNA for the CDR3: TGTGCCAGCAGCTGGGGGACAGGCCCAGATACGCAGTATTTT. Its translation: CASSWGTGPDTQYF.

Only a few counts were recorded for this clonotype. The chain links TRBV11-2 to TRBJ1-2; D unresolved. V lost 1 base to trimming and J lost 0 bases, with 9 bases between them. There are 15 residues in the CDR3. Germline values: CDR1 SGHAT, CDR2 FQNNGV. The DNA for the CDR3 is TGTGCCAGCAGCTTAGGTCCCAGGCCTAACTATGGCTACACCTTC. This translates into CASSLGPRPNYGYTF.

This clonotype was recorded at least ten times. The rearrangement joins TRBV5-1 to TRBJ2-5, with D possibly TRBD2 on 5 matching bases. Germline CDR1 is SGHRS and CDR2 is YFSETQ. The CDR3 runs to 12 residues. V dropped 5 bases and J dropped 5 bases, with 10 bases sitting between them. CDR3 DNA: TGCGCCAGCAGTGGGGAGCGGGAGACCCAGTACTTC. Translating it yields CASSGERETQYF.

This clonotype was recorded only once. A much larger clone lies a single base off, so this may be a read error. CDR3 region: CAGSAVQGAVYEQYF. The DNA of the CDR3 is TGTGCCGGCAGCGCCGTACAGGGGGCAGTTTACGAGCAGTACTTC. The chain couples TRBV5-6 to TRBJ2-7, with 9 bases matching TRBD1. The CDR3 is 15 amino acids. The V gene's germline CDR1 is SGHDT and CDR2 YYEEEE.

This clonotype was counted ten times or more. Here the CDR3 DNA reads TGTGCCAGCAGGTCCAGGGTATATAGCAATCAGCCCCAGCATTTT. Translation gives CASRSRVYSNQPQHF. The chain joins TRBV28 to TRBJ1-5, with a weak D call TRBD1 (5 bases). From germline, CDR1 is MDHEN and CDR2 SYDVKM. The CDR3 is made up of 15 amino acids. With 6 bases removed from V and 0 bases from J, the gap between germline ends came to 12 bases.

Note on this clonotype: A much larger clone differs from this one at a single base, so this may be a read error. The genes are TRBV25-1 and TRBJ2-7; perhaps D is TRBD1 or TRBD2 (6 bases each). Germline-derived CDR1 and CDR2 are MGHDK and SYGVNS. The CDR3 contains 12 residues. V lost 10 bases and J 6 bases, leaving 16 bases between the germline ends. DNA for the CDR3: TGTGCCACCGCCTGGGGGGCGGGCGAGCAGTACTTC. Amino acid sequence: CATAWGAGEQYF.

This clonotype was seen more than once but under ten times. The rearrangement links TRBV27 to TRBJ1-1, with D tentatively TRBD1 (6 bases). The V gene's germline CDR1 is MNHEY and CDR2 SMNVEV (reference sequence). This CDR3 is 13 amino acids long. Trimming stripped 4 bases from V and 4 bases from J, with 10 bases between. The CDR3 here is CASSYQQGTEAFF. CDR3 DNA sequence: TGTGCCAGCAGTTACCAACAGGGCACTGAAGCTTTCTTT.

This clonotype was detected a few times. The chain recombines TRBV2 with TRBJ2-1; D is possibly TRBD2 (5 bases). The CDR3 loop spans 14 amino acids. V lost 5 bases, J lost 3 bases, and 11 bases lay in between. Germline V gives CDR1 SNHLY, CDR2 FYNNEI. CDR3 DNA sequence: TGTGCCAGCAGTACTAGTATTAACTACAATGAGCAGTTCTTC. It is translated as CASSTSINYNEQFF. Full variable domain (remainder filled in from reference TRBV2 and TRBJ2-1): EPEVTQTPSHQVTQMGQEVILRCVPISNHLYFYWYRQILGQKVEFLVSFYNNEISEKSEIFDDQFSVERPDGSNFTLKIRSTKLEDSAMYFCASSTSINYNEQFFGPGTRLTVL.